This T cell receptor beta chain was sequenced in a study of T-cell reconstitution after alpha-beta-depleted transplantation in children. Study conclusions and caveats: T-cell counts and diversity were attributed mostly to newly produced T cells one year after transplant. Several hundred rapidly expanded clones from non-depleted graft cells reportedly supplied alpha-beta T cells about two months post-transplant.

The CDR3 sequence is 14 residues long. Germline V gene data show CDR1 as SGHRS and CDR2 as YFSETQ. Trimming removed 2 bases from V and 4 bases from J, with 9 bases in between. This clonotype was found many times. Its target is not known. The TCRbeta library incorporated unique molecular identifiers. TCRdb reprocessed the PCR reads with MiXCR, giving one entry per CDR3 protein. Counted here are 100,000 or so distinct CDR3 sequences, 7% to 8% occurring once; the ten biggest clones make up around 15%. The receptor was isolated from a boy under 10 years old with acute lymphoblastic leukemia, due to receive a stem cell transplant. The chain employs TRBV5-1 and TRBJ1-4; TRBD1 is a possible D gene (5 bases). The sample in question was PBMCs, obtained before TCRalphabeta/CD19-depleted stem cell transplant. The CDR3 reads CASSLGGDNEKLFF. In DNA form, the CDR3 reads TGCGCCAGCAGCTTAGGAGGGGATAATGAAAAACTGTTTTTT. The whole variable domain, remainder taken from reference TRBV5-1 and TRBJ1-4, is KAGVTQTPRYLIKTRGQQVTLSCSPISGHRSVSWYQQTPGQGLQFLFEYFSETQRNKGNFPGRFSGRQFSNSRSEMNVSTLELGDSALYLCASSLGGDNEKLFFGSGTQLSVL.